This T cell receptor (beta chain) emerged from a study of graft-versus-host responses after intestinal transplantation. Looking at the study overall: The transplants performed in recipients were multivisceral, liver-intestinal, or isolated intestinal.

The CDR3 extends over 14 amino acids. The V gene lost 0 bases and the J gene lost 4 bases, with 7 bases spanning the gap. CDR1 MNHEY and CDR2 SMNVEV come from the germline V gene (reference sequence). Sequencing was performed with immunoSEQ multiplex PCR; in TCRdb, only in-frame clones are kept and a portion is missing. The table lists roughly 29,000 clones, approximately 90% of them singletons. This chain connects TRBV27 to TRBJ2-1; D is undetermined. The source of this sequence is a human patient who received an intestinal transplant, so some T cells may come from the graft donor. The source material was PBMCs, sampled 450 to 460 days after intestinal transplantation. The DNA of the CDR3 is TGTGCCAGCAGTTTATCGATTAATTACAATGAGCAGTTCTTC. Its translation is CASSLSINYNEQFF.